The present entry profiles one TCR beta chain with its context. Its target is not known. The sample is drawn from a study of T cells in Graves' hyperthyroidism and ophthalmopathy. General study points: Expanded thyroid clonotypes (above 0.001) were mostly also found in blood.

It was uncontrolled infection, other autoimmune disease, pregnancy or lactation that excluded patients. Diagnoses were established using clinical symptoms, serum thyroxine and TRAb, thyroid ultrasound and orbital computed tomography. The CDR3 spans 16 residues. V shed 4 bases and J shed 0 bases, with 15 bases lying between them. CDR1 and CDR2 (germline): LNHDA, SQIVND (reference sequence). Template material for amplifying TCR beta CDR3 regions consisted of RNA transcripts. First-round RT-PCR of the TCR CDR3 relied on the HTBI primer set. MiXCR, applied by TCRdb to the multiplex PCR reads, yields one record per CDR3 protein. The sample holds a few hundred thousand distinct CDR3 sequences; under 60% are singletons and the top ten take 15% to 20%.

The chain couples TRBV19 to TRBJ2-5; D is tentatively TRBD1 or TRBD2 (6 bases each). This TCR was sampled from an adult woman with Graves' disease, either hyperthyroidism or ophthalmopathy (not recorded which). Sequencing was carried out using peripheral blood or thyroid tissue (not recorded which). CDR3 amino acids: CASSTRGGTHQETQYF. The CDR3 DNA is TGTGCCAGTAGTACCCGAGGGGGGACCCACCAAGAGACCCAGTACTTC.